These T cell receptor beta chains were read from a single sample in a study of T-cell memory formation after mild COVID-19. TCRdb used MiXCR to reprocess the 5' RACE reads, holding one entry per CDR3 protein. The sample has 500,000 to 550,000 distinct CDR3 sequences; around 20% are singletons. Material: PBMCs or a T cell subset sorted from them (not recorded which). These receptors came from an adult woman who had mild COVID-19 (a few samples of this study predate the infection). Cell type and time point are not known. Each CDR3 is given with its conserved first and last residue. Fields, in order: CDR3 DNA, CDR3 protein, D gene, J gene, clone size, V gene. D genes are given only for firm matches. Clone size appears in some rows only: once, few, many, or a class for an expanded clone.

TGTGCCAGCGGGACAGGGGTCAACTATGGCTACACCTTC | CASGTGVNYGYTF | TRBD1 | TRBJ1-2 | NA | TRBV12-3/TRBV12-4
TGTGCCAGCAGCCAAGCGAAAGGGGTGGTCGAGCAGTACTTC | CASSQAKGVVEQYF | NA | TRBJ2-7 | few | TRBV4-2
TGTGCCAGCAGCCATTGGGGGACTTACTCCTACAATGAGCAGTTCTTC | CASSHWGTYSYNEQFF | NA | TRBJ2-1 | NA | TRBV14
TGTGCCAGCAGCACTACTAGCGGGGGGGCCTATGAGACCCAGTACTTC | CASSTTSGGAYETQYF | TRBD2 | TRBJ2-5 | NA | TRBV7-2
TGTGCCAGCAGTGATCCCCGGGGAGCGGCCACCGGGGAGCTGTTTTTT | CASSDPRGAATGELFF | NA | TRBJ2-2 | NA | TRBV25-1
TGTGCCACCAGTGACCGTCCCGGGACAGGAGACCATGGCTACACCTTC | CATSDRPGTGDHGYTF | TRBD1 | TRBJ1-2 | NA | TRBV24-1
TGTGCCAGCAGCCCCGGACAGGGATCCTCAGGGCTGAATGAGCAGTTCTTC | CASSPGQGSSGLNEQFF | TRBD1 | TRBJ2-1 | few | TRBV9
TGTGCCAGCAGCCCGCAGAGTAGTGCCACCGGGGAGCTGTTTTTT | CASSPQSSATGELFF | NA | TRBJ2-2 | few | TRBV7-3
TGTGCCAGCAGTCCCGGGACTAGCGGCTTAGACTACGAGCAGTACTTC | CASSPGTSGLDYEQYF | TRBD2 | TRBJ2-7 | NA | TRBV12-3/TRBV12-4
TGTGCCAGCAGTGACTCCAGGATCCAAGAGACCCAGTACTTC | CASSDSRIQETQYF | NA | TRBJ2-5 | NA | TRBV25-1
TGTGCCAGTAGTATGGAAGCGGCCAAAGAGACCCAGTACTTC | CASSMEAAKETQYF | NA | TRBJ2-5 | NA | TRBV19
TGTGCCAGCAGCTCCCTAGGTCCGGGGGATGAGCAGTTCTTC | CASSSLGPGDEQFF | NA | TRBJ2-1 | NA | TRBV7-2
TGCGCCAGCAGCTTGGAAGGGACTAGCGGATCCTACAATGAGCAGTTCTTC | CASSLEGTSGSYNEQFF | TRBD2 | TRBJ2-1 | few | TRBV5-1
TGCAGCGTTGGAGACAGGACAGGGTTCGGCTACACCTTC | CSVGDRTGFGYTF | TRBD1 | TRBJ1-2 | few | TRBV29-1
TGCAGTGCTCGGACAGGGGGTGGCTACACCTTC | CSARTGGGYTF | TRBD1 | TRBJ1-2 | NA | TRBV20-1
TGCGCCAGCAGCCAAGACAGGGCCTCACTCGGCGAGCAGTACTTC | CASSQDRASLGEQYF | NA | TRBJ2-7 | few | TRBV4-1
TGCGCCAGCAGCTTCTGGTCAGATGAGCAGTTCTTC | CASSFWSDEQFF | NA | TRBJ2-1 | NA | TRBV5-1
TGCGCCAGCAGCTTGGTGGGGGACGGGGACACTGAAGCTTTCTTT | CASSLVGDGDTEAFF | NA | TRBJ1-1 | few | TRBV5-1
TGTGCCAGCTCACCGAGGACAGGGGAAATTACCTTC | CASSPRTGEITF | TRBD1 | TRBJ1-2 | few | TRBV18
TGTGCCAGCAGTTTACACAGGGCCGGAACTGAAGCTTTCTTT | CASSLHRAGTEAFF | NA | TRBJ1-1 | NA | TRBV27
TGTGCCAGCAGCGTAGAGACCTGGGGGGAGACCCAGTACTTC | CASSVETWGETQYF | NA | TRBJ2-5 | NA | TRBV9
TGTGCCAGCTCCGTTCCGGAAGACGAGGAGCAGTACTTC | CASSVPEDEEQYF | NA | TRBJ2-7 | NA | TRBV18
TGCAGTGCTGCAGGAAAACCAGGGCCTCCGGTCAAGCCCCAGCATTTT | CSAAGKPGPPVKPQHF | NA | TRBJ1-5 | few | TRBV20-1
TGTGCCAGCAGTGATTGGACTAGCGGGAGAGGCGAGCAGTACTTC | CASSDWTSGRGEQYF | TRBD2 | TRBJ2-7 | NA | TRBV28
TGTGCCAGCAGCTTAGTAGCAGGGTACAACGAGCAGTACTTC | CASSLVAGYNEQYF | NA | TRBJ2-7 | many | TRBV7-2
TGTGCCAGCAGCGTAGCTTGGGGACAGGGACACTACAATGAGCAGTTCTTC | CASSVAWGQGHYNEQFF | TRBD1 | TRBJ2-1 | many | TRBV9
TGTGCCAGCAGCTTAGTCCCTAGCGGGGGGGCTTCCTACAATGAGCAGTTCTTC | CASSLVPSGGASYNEQFF | TRBD2 | TRBJ2-1 | NA | TRBV11-2
TGTGCCAGCAGTTACCCGGGGATCGGGACCGGGGAGCTGTTTTTT | CASSYPGIGTGELFF | NA | TRBJ2-2 | NA | TRBV6-7
TGCAGTGCTAGAGATCAAGCGGGGGGCGGACTGACCAAAAACATTCAGTACTTC | CSARDQAGGGLTKNIQYF | TRBD2 | TRBJ2-4 | few | TRBV20-1
TGTGCCAGCAGATACGATAGCGGGAGACAGACAGATACGCAGTATTTT | CASRYDSGRQTDTQYF | TRBD2 | TRBJ2-3 | NA | TRBV25-1
TGCGCCAGCAGAATAGGACCTTCCACAGATACGCAGTATTTT | CASRIGPSTDTQYF | NA | TRBJ2-3 | few | TRBV5-1
TGTGCCAGCAGCTTATGGTCCTACAATGAGCAGTTCTTC | CASSLWSYNEQFF | NA | TRBJ2-1 | few | TRBV7-2